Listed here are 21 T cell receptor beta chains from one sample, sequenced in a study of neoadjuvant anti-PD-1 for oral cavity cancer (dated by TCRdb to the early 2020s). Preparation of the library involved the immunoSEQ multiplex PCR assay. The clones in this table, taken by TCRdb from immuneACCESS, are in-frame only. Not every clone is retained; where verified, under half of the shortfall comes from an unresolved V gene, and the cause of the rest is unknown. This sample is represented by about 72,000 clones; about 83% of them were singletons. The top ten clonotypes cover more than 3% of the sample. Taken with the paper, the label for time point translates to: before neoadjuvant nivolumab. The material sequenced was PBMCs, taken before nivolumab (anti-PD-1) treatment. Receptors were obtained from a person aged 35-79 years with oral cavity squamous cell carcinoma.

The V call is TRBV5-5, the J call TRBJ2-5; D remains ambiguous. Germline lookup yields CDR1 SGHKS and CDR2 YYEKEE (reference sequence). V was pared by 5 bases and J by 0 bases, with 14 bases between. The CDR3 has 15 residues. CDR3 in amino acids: CASSPGPVDQETQYF. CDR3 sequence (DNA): TGTGCCAGCAGTCCCGGGCCGGTGGACCAAGAGACCCAGTACTTC.

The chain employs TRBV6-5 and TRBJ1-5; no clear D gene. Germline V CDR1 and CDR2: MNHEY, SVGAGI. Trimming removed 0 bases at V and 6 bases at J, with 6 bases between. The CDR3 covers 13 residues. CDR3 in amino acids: CASSYSRPQPQHF. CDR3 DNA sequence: TGTGCCAGCAGTTACTCGAGGCCTCAGCCCCAGCATTTT.

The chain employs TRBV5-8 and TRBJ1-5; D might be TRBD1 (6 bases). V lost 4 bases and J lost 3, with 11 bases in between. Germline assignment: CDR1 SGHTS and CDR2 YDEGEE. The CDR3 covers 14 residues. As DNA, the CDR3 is TGTGCCAGCAGCGGTCGGGACACCAATCAGCCCCAGCATTTT. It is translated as CASSGRDTNQPQHF.

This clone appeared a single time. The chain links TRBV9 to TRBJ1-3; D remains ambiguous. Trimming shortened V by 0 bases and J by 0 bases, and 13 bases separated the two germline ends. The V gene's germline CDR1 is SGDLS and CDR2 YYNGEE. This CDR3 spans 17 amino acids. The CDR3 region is CASSVDFDLISGNTIYF. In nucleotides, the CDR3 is TGTGCCAGCAGCGTAGATTTCGACCTGATCTCTGGAAACACCATATATTTT.

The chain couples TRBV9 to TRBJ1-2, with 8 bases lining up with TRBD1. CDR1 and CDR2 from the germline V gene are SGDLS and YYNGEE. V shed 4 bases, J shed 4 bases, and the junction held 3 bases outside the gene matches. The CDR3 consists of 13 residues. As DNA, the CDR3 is TGTGCCAGCAGCACGACAGGGGTCTATGGCTACACCTTC. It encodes CASSTTGVYGYTF.

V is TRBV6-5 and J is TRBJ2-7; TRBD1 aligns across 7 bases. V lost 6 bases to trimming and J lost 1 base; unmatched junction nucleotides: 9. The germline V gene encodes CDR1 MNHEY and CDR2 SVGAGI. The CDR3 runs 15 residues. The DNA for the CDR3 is TGTGCCAGCAGCAGCCCGCCAGGGGGTTCCTACGAGCAGTACTTC. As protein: CASSSPPGGSYEQYF.

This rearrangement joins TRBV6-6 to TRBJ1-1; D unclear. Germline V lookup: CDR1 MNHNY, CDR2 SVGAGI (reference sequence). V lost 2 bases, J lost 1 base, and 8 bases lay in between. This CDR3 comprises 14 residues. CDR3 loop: CASSYQTQNTEAFF. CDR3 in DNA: TGTGCCAGCAGTTACCAGACCCAGAACACTGAAGCTTTCTTT.

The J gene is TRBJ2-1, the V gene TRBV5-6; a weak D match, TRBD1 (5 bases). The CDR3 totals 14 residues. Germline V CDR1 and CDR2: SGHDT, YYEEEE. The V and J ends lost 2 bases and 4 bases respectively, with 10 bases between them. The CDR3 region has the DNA TGTGCCAGCAGCTTAACAGACAGATACAATGAGCAGTTCTTC. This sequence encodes CASSLTDRYNEQFF. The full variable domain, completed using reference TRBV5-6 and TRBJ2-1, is DAGVTQSPTHLIKTRGQQVTLRCSPKSGHDTVSWYQQALGQGPQFIFQYYEEEERQRGNFPDRFSGHQFPNYSSELNVNALLLGDSALYLCASSLTDRYNEQFFGPGTRLTVL.

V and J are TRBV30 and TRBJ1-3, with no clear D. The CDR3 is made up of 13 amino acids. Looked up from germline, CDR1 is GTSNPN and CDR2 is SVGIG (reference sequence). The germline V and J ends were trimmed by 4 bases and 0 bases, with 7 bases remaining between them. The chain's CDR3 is CAWIPFSGNTIYF. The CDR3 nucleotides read TGTGCCTGGATCCCCTTCTCTGGAAACACCATATATTTT.

This CDR3 is CASRGGAGYEQYF. CDR3 in DNA: TGTGCCAGCCGAGGGGGGGCCGGGTACGAGCAGTACTTC. V is TRBV6-5 and J is TRBJ2-7, with a tentative D call TRBD2 (7 bases). The germline gives CDR1 MNHEY, CDR2 SVGAGI. The CDR3 has 13 amino acids. V lost 8 bases and J lost 4, with 15 bases in between.

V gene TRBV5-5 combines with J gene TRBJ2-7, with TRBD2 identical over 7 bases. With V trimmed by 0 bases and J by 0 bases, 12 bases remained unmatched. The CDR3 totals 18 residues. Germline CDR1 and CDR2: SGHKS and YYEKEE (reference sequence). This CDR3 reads CASSLARIAGPLSYEQYF. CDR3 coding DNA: TGTGCCAGCAGCTTGGCCAGGATAGCGGGTCCTCTCTCCTACGAGCAGTACTTC.

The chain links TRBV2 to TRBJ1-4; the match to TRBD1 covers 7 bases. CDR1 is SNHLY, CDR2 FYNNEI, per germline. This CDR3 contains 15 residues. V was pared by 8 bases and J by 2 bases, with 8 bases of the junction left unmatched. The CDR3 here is CASGTGDRTNEKLFF. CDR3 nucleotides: TGTGCCAGCGGTACAGGGGATCGGACTAATGAAAAACTGTTTTTT. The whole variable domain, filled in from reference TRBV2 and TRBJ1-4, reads EPEVTQTPSHQVTQMGQEVILRCVPISNHLYFYWYRQILGQKVEFLVSFYNNEISEKSEIFDDQFSVERPDGSNFTLKIRSTKLEDSAMYFCASGTGDRTNEKLFFGSGTQLSVL.

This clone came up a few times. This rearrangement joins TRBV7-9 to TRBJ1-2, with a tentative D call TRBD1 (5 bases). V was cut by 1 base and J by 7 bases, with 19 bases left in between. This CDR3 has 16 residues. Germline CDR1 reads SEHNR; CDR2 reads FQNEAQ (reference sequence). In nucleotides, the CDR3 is TGTGCCAGCAGCTTAGTATTGGGGACGGACGCTTTTGGCTACACCTTC. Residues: CASSLVLGTDAFGYTF.

CDR3 sequence: CASSFRTSSYEQYF. The DNA for the CDR3 is TGTGCCAGCAGCTTCCGGACTAGTTCCTACGAGCAGTACTTC. The chain combines TRBV7-9 with TRBJ2-7, with 7 bases identical to TRBD2. J was trimmed by 1 base and V by 3 bases; bases with no gene match: 3. Germline V gene data show CDR1 as SEHNR and CDR2 as FQNEAQ (reference sequence). This CDR3 region has 14 residues.

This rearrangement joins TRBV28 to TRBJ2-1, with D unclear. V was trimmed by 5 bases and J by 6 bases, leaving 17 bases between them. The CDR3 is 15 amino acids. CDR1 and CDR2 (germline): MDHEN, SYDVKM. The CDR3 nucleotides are TGTGCCAGCAGTGCCCGGGTCCTACGGTCCAATGAGCAGTTCTTC. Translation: CASSARVLRSNEQFF. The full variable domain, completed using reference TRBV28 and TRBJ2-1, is DVKVTQSSRYLVKRTGEKVFLECVQDMDHENMFWYRQDPGLGLRLIYFSYDVKMKEKGDIPEGYSVSREKKERFSLILESASTNQTSMYLCASSARVLRSNEQFFGPGTRLTVL.

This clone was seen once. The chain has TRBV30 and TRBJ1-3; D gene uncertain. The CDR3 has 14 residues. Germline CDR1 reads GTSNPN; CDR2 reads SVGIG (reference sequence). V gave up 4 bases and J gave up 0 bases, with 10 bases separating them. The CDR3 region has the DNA TGTGCCTGGAAAGTGCTTTTCTCTGGAAACACCATATATTTT. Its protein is CAWKVLFSGNTIYF. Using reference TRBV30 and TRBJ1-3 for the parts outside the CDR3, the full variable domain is SQTIHQWPATLVQPVGSPLSLECTVEGTSNPNLYWYRQAAGRGLQLLFYSVGIGQISSEVPQNLSASRPQDRQFILSSKKLLLSDSGFYLCAWKVLFSGNTIYFGEGSWLTVV.

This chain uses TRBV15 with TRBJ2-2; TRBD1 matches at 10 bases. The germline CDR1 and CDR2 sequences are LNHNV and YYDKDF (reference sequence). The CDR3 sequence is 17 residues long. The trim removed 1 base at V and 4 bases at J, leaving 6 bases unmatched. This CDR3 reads CATSRAGQGFVTGELFF. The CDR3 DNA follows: TGTGCCACCAGCAGAGCGGGACAGGGGTTCGTCACCGGGGAGCTGTTTTTT.

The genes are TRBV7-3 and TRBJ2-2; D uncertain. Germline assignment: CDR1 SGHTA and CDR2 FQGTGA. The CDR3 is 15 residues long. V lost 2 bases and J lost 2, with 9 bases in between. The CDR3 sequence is CASSLGSSNTGELFF. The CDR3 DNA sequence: TGTGCCAGCAGCTTAGGGTCCAGCAACACCGGGGAGCTGTTTTTT.

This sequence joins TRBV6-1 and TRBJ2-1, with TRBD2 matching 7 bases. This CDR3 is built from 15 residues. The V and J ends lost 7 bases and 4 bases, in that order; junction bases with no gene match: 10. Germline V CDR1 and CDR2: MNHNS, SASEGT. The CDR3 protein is CASTRASGAYNEQFF. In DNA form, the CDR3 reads TGTGCCAGCACTCGGGCTAGCGGAGCTTACAATGAGCAGTTCTTC.

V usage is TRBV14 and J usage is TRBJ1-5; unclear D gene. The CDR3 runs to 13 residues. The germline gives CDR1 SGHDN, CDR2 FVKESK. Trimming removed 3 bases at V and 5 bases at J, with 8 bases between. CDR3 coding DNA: TGTGCCAGCAGCCAGGGAAGGCATCAGCCCCAGCATTTT. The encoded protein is CASSQGRHQPQHF.

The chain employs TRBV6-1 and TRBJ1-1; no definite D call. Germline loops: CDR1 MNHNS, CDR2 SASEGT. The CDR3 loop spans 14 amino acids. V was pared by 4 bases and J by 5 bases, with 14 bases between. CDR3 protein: CASSVDGEGTEAFF. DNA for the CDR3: TGTGCCAGCAGTGTTGACGGGGAGGGAACTGAAGCTTTCTTT.